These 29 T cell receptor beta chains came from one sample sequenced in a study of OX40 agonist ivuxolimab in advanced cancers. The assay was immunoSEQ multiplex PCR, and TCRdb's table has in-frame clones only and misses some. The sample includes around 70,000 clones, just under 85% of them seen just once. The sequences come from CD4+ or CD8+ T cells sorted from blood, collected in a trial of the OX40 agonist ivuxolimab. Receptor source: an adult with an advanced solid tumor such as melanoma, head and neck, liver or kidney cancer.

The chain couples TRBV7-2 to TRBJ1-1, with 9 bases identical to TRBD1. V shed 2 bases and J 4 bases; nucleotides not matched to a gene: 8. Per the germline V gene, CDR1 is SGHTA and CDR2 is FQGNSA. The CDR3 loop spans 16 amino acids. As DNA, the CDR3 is TGTGCCAGCAGCTTAATGGTACAGGGGGCACGCACTGAAGCTTTCTTT. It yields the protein CASSLMVQGARTEAFF.

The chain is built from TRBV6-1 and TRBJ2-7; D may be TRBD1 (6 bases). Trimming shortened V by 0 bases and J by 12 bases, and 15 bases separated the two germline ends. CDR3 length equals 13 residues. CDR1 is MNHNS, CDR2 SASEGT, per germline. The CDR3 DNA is TGTGCCAGCAGTGAAGCCACAGGGCTTTTTTGGTACTTC. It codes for CASSEATGLFWYF.

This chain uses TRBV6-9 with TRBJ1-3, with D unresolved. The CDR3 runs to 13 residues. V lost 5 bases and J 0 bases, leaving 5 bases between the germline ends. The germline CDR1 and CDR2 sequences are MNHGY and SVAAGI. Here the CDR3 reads CASSTSSGNTIYF. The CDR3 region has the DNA TGTGCCAGCAGTACCAGCTCTGGAAACACCATATATTTT.

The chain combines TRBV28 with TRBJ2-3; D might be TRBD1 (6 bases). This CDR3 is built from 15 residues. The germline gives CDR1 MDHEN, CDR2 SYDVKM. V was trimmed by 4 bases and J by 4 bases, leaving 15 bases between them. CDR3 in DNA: TGTGCCAGCAGTTGGTCCTACAGGGTGTCAGATACGCAGTATTTT. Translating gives CASSWSYRVSDTQYF.

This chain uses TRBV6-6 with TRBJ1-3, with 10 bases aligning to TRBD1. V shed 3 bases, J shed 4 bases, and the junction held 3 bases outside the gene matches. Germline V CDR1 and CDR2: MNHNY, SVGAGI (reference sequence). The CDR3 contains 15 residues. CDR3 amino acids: CASSYDRGHGNTIYF. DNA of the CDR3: TGTGCCAGCAGTTATGACAGGGGGCACGGAAACACCATATATTTT.

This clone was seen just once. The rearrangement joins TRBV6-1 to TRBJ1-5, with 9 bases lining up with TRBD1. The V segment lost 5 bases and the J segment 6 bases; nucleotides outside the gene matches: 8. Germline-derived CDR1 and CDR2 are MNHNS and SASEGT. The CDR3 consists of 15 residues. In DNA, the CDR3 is TGTGCCAGCAGTATAAGACAGGGGGGAATTCAGCCCCAGCATTTT. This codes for CASSIRQGGIQPQHF.

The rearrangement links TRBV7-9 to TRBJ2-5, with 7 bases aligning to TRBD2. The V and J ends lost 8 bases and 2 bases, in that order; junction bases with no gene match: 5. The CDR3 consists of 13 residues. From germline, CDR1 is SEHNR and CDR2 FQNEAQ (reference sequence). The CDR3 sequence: CASRWEGQETQYF. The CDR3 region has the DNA TGTGCCAGCCGTTGGGAGGGACAAGAGACCCAGTACTTC. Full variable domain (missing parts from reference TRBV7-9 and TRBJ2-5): DTGVSQNPRHKITKRGQNVTFRCDPISEHNRLYWYRQTLGQGPEFLTYFQNEAQLEKSRLLSDRFSAERPKGSFSTLEIQRTEQGDSAMYLCASRWEGQETQYFGPGTRLLVL.

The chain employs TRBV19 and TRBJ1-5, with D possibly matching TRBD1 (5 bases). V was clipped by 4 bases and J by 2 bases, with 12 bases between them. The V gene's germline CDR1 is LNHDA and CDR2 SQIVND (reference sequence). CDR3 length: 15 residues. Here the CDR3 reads CASSTAGAGNQPQHF. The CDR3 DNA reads TGTGCCAGTAGTACGGCTGGGGCGGGCAATCAGCCCCAGCATTTT. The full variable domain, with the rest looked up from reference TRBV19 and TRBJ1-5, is DGGITQSPKYLFRKEGQNVTLSCEQNLNHDAMYWYRQDPGQGLRLIYYSQIVNDFQKGDIAEGYSVSREKKESFPLTVTSAQKNPTAFYLCASSTAGAGNQPQHFGDGTRLSIL.

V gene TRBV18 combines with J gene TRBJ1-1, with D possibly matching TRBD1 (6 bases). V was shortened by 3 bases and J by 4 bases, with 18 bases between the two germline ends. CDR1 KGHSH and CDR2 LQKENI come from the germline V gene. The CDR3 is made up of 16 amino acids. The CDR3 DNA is TGTGCCAGCTCACCTCTGCTAGGGGACAAAGTCACTGAAGCTTTCTTT. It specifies CASSPLLGDKVTEAFF.

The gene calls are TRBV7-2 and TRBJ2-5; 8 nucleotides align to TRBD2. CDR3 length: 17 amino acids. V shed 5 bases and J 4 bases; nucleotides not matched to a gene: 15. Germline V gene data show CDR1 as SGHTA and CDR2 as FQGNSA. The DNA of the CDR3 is TGTGCCAGCAGCCGGGAGGGCGCGGCCCTCCCGGGAGAGACCCAGTACTTC. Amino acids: CASSREGAALPGETQYF.

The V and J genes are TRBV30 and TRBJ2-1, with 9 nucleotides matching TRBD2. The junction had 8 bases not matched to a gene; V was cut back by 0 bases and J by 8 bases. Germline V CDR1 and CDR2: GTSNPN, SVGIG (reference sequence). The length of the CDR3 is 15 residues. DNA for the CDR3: TGTGCCTGGAGTGTTGGCGGGAGGGATAGGGATGAGCAGTTCTTC. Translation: CAWSVGGRDRDEQFF.

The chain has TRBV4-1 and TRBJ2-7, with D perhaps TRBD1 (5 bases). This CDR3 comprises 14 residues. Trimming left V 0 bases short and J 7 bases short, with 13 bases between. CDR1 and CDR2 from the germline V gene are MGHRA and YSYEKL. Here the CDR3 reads CASSQEWRPGEQYF. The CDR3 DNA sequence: TGCGCCAGCAGCCAAGAATGGCGACCAGGGGAGCAGTACTTC.

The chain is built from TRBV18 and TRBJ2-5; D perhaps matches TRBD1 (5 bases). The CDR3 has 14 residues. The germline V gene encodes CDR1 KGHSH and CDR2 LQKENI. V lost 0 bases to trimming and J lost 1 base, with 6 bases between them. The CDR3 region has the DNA TGTGCCAGCTCACCACCGGGGCTCCAAGAGACCCAGTACTTC. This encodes CASSPPGLQETQYF.

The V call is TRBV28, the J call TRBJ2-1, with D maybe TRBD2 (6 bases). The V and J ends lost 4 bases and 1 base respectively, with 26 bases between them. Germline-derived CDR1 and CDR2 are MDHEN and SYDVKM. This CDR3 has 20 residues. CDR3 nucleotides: TGTGCCAGCAGTTCCCTCGCGTCTCGTCGGGGGATACCATCCTACAATGAGCAGTTCTTC. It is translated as CASSSLASRRGIPSYNEQFF.

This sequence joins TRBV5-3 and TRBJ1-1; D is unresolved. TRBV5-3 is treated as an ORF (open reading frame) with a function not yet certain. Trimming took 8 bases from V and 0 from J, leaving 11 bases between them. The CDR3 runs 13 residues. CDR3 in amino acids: CASSLQLNTEAFF. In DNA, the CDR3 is TGTGCCAGCAGCCTACAGCTGAACACTGAAGCTTTCTTT.

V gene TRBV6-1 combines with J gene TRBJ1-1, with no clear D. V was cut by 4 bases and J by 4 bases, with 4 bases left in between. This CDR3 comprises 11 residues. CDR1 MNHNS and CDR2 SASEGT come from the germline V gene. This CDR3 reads CASSAGTEAFF. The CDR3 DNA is TGTGCCAGCAGTGCGGGCACTGAAGCTTTCTTT.

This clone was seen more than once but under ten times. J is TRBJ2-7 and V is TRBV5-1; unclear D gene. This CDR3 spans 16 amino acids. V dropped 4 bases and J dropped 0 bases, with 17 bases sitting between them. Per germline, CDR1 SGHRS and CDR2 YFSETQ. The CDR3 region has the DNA TGCGCCAGCAGCCTCCCGACGTCACCCTTCTCCTACGAGCAGTACTTC. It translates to CASSLPTSPFSYEQYF.

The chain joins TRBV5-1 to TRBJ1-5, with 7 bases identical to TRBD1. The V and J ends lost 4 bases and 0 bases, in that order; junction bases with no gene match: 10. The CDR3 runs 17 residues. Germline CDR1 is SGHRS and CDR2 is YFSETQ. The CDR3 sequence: CASSPGQDRFSNQPQHF. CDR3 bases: TGCGCCAGCAGCCCCGGACAGGACCGATTTAGCAATCAGCCCCAGCATTTT.

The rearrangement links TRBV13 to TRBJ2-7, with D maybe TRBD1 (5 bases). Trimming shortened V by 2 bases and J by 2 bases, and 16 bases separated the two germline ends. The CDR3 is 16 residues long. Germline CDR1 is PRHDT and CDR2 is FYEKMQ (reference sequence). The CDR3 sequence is CASSLLGPQGPYEQYV. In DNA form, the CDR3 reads TGTGCCAGCAGCTTACTGGGGCCCCAAGGGCCCTACGAGCAGTACGTC.

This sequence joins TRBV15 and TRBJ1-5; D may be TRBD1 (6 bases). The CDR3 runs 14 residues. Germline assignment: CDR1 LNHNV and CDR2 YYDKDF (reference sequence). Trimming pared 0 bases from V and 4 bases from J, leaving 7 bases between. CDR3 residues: CATSRETGNQPQHF. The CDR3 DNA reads TGTGCCACCAGCAGAGAGACAGGTAATCAGCCCCAGCATTTT.

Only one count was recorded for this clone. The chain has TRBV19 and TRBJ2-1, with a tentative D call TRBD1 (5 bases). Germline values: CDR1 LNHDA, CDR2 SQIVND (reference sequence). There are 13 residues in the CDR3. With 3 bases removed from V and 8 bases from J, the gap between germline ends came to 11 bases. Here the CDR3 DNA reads TGTGCCAGTAGTATGACGACAGTAGATGAGCAGTTCTTC. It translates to CASSMTTVDEQFF.

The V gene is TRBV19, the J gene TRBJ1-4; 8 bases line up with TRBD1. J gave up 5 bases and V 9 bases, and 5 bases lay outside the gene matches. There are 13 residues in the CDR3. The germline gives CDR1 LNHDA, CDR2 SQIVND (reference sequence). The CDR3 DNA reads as TGTGCCAGCCGGACAGGGCAAAATGAAAAACTGTTTTTT. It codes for CASRTGQNEKLFF. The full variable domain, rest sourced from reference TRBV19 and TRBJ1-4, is DGGITQSPKYLFRKEGQNVTLSCEQNLNHDAMYWYRQDPGQGLRLIYYSQIVNDFQKGDIAEGYSVSREKKESFPLTVTSAQKNPTAFYLCASRTGQNEKLFFGSGTQLSVL.

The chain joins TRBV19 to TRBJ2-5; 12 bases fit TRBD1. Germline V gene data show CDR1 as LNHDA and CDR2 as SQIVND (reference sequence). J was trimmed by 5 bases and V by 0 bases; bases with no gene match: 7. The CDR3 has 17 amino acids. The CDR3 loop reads CASSIDIGTGGLETQYF. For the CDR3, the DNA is TGTGCCAGTAGTATAGATATTGGGACAGGGGGCTTGGAGACCCAGTACTTC.

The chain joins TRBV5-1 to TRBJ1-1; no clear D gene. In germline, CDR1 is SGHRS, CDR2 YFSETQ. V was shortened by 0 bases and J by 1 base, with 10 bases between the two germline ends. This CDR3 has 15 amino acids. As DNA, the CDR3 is TGCGCCAGCAGCTTGGCTGGTGGCGAGAACACTGAAGCTTTCTTT. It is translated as CASSLAGGENTEAFF.

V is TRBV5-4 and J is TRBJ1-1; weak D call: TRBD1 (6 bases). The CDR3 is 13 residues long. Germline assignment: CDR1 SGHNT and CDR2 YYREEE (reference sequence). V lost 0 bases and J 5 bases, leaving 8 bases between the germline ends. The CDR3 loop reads CASSLEGGTEAFF. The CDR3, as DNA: TGTGCCAGCAGCTTGGAAGGGGGGACTGAAGCTTTCTTT.

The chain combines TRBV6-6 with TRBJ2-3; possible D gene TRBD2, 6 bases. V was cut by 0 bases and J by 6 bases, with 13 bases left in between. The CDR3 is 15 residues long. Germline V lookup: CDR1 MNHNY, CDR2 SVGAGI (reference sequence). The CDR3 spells CASSYSILATDTQYF. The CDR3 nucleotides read TGTGCCAGCAGTTACTCGATCCTAGCGACGGATACGCAGTATTTT.

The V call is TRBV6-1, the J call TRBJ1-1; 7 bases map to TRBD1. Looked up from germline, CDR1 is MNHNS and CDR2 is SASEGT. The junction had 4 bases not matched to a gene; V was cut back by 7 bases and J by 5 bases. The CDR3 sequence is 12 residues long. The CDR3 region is CASTQGWTEAFF. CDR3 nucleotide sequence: TGTGCCAGCACACAGGGGTGGACTGAAGCTTTCTTT.

CDR3 DNA: TGTGCCAGCAGTTCATACAAGGCTGAGCAGTTCTTC. It translates to CASSSYKAEQFF. The chain joins TRBV28 to TRBJ2-1, with no clear D. Germline V gene sequence: CDR1 MDHEN, CDR2 SYDVKM. This CDR3 region has 12 residues. Trimming took 4 bases from V and 9 from J, leaving 10 bases between them.

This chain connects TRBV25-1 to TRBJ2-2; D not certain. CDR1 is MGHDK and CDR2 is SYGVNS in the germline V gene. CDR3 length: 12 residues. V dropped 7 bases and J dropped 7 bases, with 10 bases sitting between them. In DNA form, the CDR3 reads TGTGCCAGCAAGGTCGGCGGCGGGGAGCTGTTTTTT. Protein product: CASKVGGGELFF.